This T cell receptor beta chain was recovered during a study of response to subunit inactivated influenza vaccine. Findings of the study overall: Authors proposed each seasonal influenza vaccination draws in few new T cells.

TCRdb processed the RT-PCR reads anew with MiXCR; each CDR3 protein has one entry. This sample has about 170,000 distinct CDR3 sequences, with about 11% found just once. With regard to this clonotype: Its specificity is not known.

V lost 5 bases to trimming and J lost 9 bases; unmatched junction nucleotides: 9. Germline-derived CDR1 and CDR2 are SQVTM and ANQGSEA. The CDR3 runs to 13 residues. The rearrangement uses TRBV29-1 and TRBJ2-1, with 8 bases that match TRBD1. This clonotype originated in a man between 50 and 69 years old who received an inactivated influenza vaccine. The sample was CD8+ T cells sorted from PBMCs, taken roughly 24 months after vaccination. Here the CDR3 reads CSVKDRATVEQFF. CDR3 bases: TGCAGCGTTAAGGACAGGGCCACCGTTGAGCAGTTCTTC.